This T cell receptor (beta chain) originates from a study of shared clonotypes between healthy human individuals (dated by TCRdb to between 2020 and 2021). The study in broad terms: The cohort included a few men and two women between 18 and 49 years of age. Each donor's leukapheresis produced roughly between roughly 0.94 and 9.5 billion PBMCs. Different laboratories and diverse techniques were used to prepare libraries and sequence TCR repertoires, to increase sequencing depth and limit assay-specific biases. For each donor, three plates each were used for CD4 naive and CD4 memory, two plates were used for CD8 naive, and one plate was used for CD8 memory. The study deeply sequenced blood TCR repertoires of about 5 healthy adults to estimate repertoire size and the extent of clonotype sharing between individuals.

The donors were healthy, HIV-negative adults with no recently reported acute infections or vaccinations. Every donor was a Caucasian adult residing in Nashville, Tennessee, USA. CD4+ T cells were enriched by magnetic negative selection, after which naive cells were positively selected on CD45RA and the negative fraction was taken as the memory subset. Blood was obtained by leukapheresis, after which PBMCs were separated by Ficoll-Histopaque density gradient centrifugation and cryopreserved in liquid nitrogen vapor phase. Purity and quantity of every magnetically sorted T cell population were checked by analytical flow cytometry. From each sorted fraction, genomic DNA was isolated and quantified by UV absorbance on a Nanodrop 2000c. Study-wide findings and limitations: The genetic and exposure-history diversity represented was limited by the small number of donors. Higher generation probabilities were observed for clonotypes shared by all four sorted-subset donors than for non-shared clonotypes. Estimated clonotype richness was generally larger for naive than for memory subsets. Pairwise subsampling led to the expectation that sequencing depth would affect the degree of clonotype sharing among donors. Sampling was limited to blood, and TCR repertoires in tissue likely differ from TCR repertoires in blood. Sharing across four donors was observed for 5% to 6.5% of naive CD4, over 3% of naive CD8, around 2.5% of memory CD4, and about 0.38% of memory CD8 clonotypes. Incomplete sequencing was indicated by rarefaction of sorted-subset datasets, despite the large sequencing depth.

TCR CDR3 regions were amplified from genomic DNA by multiplex PCR using the deep immunoSEQ assay. Extracted genomic DNA from each cell subset was spread evenly across all wells of several immunoSEQ 96-well plates, with each plate serving as a replicate. Each replicate PCR for sorted subsets received around 0.2 ug genomic DNA, equal to 30,000 or so T cell genomes. Purified libraries were measured with a Qubit 3.0 fluorometer, size-checked on a Bioanalyzer 2100, and measured again with the KAPA Library Quantification kit. Each immunoSEQ 96-well plate was sequenced on its own single-read 150-cycle Illumina NextSeq 550 flow cell. Under the source paper's analysis protocol: Because the immunoSEQ output held only junctional sequences and lacked quality scores, the filtering could not match the filtering applied to full-length reads. Sequences were annotated with PyIR, a Python wrapper for IgBLAST v1.9, and V/J genes and CDR3 were assigned using IMGT germline references. Any read was removed if the V/J assignment was weak (E-value above 1e-6), the CDR3 was missing, or the read contained stop codons, out-of-frame junctions, or ambiguous translated residues. V3J clonotypes were defined by identical inferred V gene, J gene, and CDR3 amino acid sequence. To compute the percentage overlap between repertoires, the number of shared unique clonotypes was divided by the size of the smaller repertoire. Repertoire richness was assessed with RTK rarefaction, the Chao1 estimator, and Recon v2.1 estimates of unobserved clonotypes. OLGA was used to compute generation probabilities for all TCRbeta clonotypes that the gDNA method yielded from four donors. The immuneACCESS repertoire file appears here via TCRdb, limited to in-frame rearrangements. These files lack a portion of the clones; in checked studies, under half of the deficit traces to unresolved V genes, and the cause of the others is not known. V, J and clone size reflect that table, while D and trimming were determined from the DNA. The table for this sample lists under 2,500,000 clones; roughly 95% of them were counted only once. Of the sample, roughly 0.13% is held by the ten largest clones.

Details on this clone: Its cognate antigen has yet to be identified. Base qualities are not recorded, but no much larger clone differs from it by a single base. The same CDR3 also results from other DNA sequences found in this sample.

Trimming costs V 2 bases and J 4 bases, and their ends lie 13 bases apart. The CDR3 runs 15 amino acids, cysteine and phenylalanine included. Just CDR3 DNA is preserved here, 45 bases in frame from base 1. From the germline V gene, CDR1 is SGHRS and CDR2 is YFSETQ. The chain couples TRBV5-1 to TRBJ1-5; a weak D assignment points to TRBD1 (6 bases agree). The origin of this receptor is a man between 18 and 29 years old in good health. Source material: naive CD4+ T cells sorted from blood. The sample's cell subset or site label is to be understood as: CD45RA+ positively selected. The DNA reads TGCGCCAGCAGCTTAGTTGGGGGGGCTAATCAGCCCCAGCATTTT. It is translated as CASSLVGGANQPQHF. With the rest looked up from the reference TRBV5-1 and TRBJ1-5 genes rather than sequenced, the full variable domain is KAGVTQTPRYLIKTRGQQVTLSCSPISGHRSVSWYQQTPGQGLQFLFEYFSETQRNKGNFPGRFSGRQFSNSRSEMNVSTLELGDSALYLCASSLVGGANQPQHFGDGTRLSIL.